In its sample, the clone carrying this T cell receptor beta chain was seen once. Its antigen is still unknown. The CDR3 is 13 residues long. Germline V gene sequence: CDR1 LGHDT, CDR2 YNNKEL (reference sequence). The junction had 2 bases not matched to a gene; V was cut back by 2 bases and J by 10 bases. Measured with immunoSEQ multiplex PCR; TCRdb has only the in-frame clones, and not every one. The top ten clones hold 11% of a sample with roughly 1,200 clones, about 85% of them seen once. This sample is part of a study of brain metastases from non-small cell lung cancer. Findings and limits, study-wide: Brain metastases shared most TCR repertoire with primaries, with sparse T cells. Expanded T-cell clones appeared in 55% to 75% of brain metastases over primaries. Brain metastases had lower T-cell infiltration than primary tumors.

Sequenced material: tissue from a brain metastasis. The genes are TRBV3-1 (or the pseudogene TRBV3-2) and TRBJ1-6; TRBD1 agrees at 7 bases. This receptor was obtained from a donor at least 40 years old with non-small cell lung cancer. Written as DNA, the CDR3 is TGTGCCAGCAGCCAAACAGGGGCCTCACCCCTCCACTTT. Its protein is CASSQTGASPLHF.